This is a list of T cell receptor beta chains from one sample in a study of cytomegalovirus exposure and HLA in healthy donors. Libraries were prepared by immunoSEQ multiplex PCR; TCRdb keeps only in-frame clonotypes and omits some of them. Of about 250,000 clones detected, under 80% appear once; the ten largest clones hold 2% to 2.5%. The sequenced sample consisted of PBMCs. The source of these receptors is a female donor in good health and CMV-seronegative. Both conserved end residues are trimmed from each CDR3. Fields, in order: V gene, J gene, CDR3 protein.

v_gene: TRBV27
j_gene: TRBJ2-7
CDR3aa: ASSLKTESSYEQY

v_gene: TRBV11-3
j_gene: TRBJ2-7
CDR3aa: ASSMRDRGVLEQY

v_gene: TRBV5-1
j_gene: TRBJ1-6
CDR3aa: ASSLRSGGAPLH

v_gene: TRBV19
j_gene: TRBJ1-2
CDR3aa: ASSIPTGRLSGYT

v_gene: TRBV30
j_gene: TRBJ2-2
CDR3aa: AWSGTSGRRELF

v_gene: TRBV11-3
j_gene: TRBJ2-2
CDR3aa: ASSPLGSLINTGELF

v_gene: TRBV7-2
j_gene: TRBJ2-5
CDR3aa: ASSLTGLETQY

v_gene: TRBV6-5
j_gene: TRBJ2-1
CDR3aa: ASSYSGLDNEQF

v_gene: TRBV10-1
j_gene: TRBJ2-2
CDR3aa: ASSPGLRNTGELF

v_gene: TRBV5-1
j_gene: TRBJ2-6
CDR3aa: ASSSPGPSSGANVLT

v_gene: TRBV6-5
j_gene: TRBJ2-5
CDR3aa: ASSRQGVVETQY

v_gene: TRBV13
j_gene: TRBJ2-2
CDR3aa: ASSRSGGPGHTGELF

v_gene: TRBV14
j_gene: TRBJ1-4
CDR3aa: ASSLRTVSTNEKLF

v_gene: TRBV2
j_gene: TRBJ2-2
CDR3aa: ASSPGHNANTGELF

v_gene: TRBV7-9
j_gene: TRBJ2-2
CDR3aa: ASMEGDTGELF

v_gene: TRBV7-8
j_gene: TRBJ2-2
CDR3aa: ASSSPGLAGEIGGELF

v_gene: TRBV5-6
j_gene: TRBJ2-3
CDR3aa: ASSLEGGGTDTQY

v_gene: TRBV11-2
j_gene: TRBJ1-4
CDR3aa: ASGRGEKLF

v_gene: TRBV2
j_gene: TRBJ1-5
CDR3aa: ASSGVLRDQPQH

v_gene: TRBV5-6
j_gene: TRBJ1-5
CDR3aa: ASSFSDGGSNQPQH

v_gene: TRBV11-1
j_gene: TRBJ2-1
CDR3aa: ASSLGSGKGNEQF

v_gene: TRBV4-2
j_gene: TRBJ2-7
CDR3aa: ASSQERRGFYEQY

v_gene: TRBV5-4
j_gene: TRBJ2-7
CDR3aa: ASSLAVIAGSYEQY

v_gene: TRBV30
j_gene: TRBJ2-7
CDR3aa: AWSATRWQGLSYEQY

v_gene: TRBV6-5
j_gene: TRBJ2-5
CDR3aa: ASPSGGTKETQY

v_gene: TRBV28
j_gene: TRBJ2-7
CDR3aa: ASETWTGRDEQY

v_gene: TRBV7-9
j_gene: TRBJ2-3
CDR3aa: SSRFPPY

v_gene: TRBV6-1
j_gene: TRBJ1-2
CDR3aa: ASSITGPDYGYT

v_gene: TRBV30
j_gene: TRBJ2-1
CDR3aa: AWSLPNYSGLGGGNEQF

v_gene: TRBV30
j_gene: TRBJ1-1
CDR3aa: AWSDGGAGNTEAF

v_gene: TRBV4-2
j_gene: TRBJ2-5
CDR3aa: ASSQDRGGQETQY

v_gene: TRBV6-1
j_gene: TRBJ1-5
CDR3aa: ASSWTYNQPQH

v_gene: TRBV19
j_gene: TRBJ1-1
CDR3aa: ASSTSNTEAF

v_gene: TRBV27
j_gene: TRBJ2-6
CDR3aa: ASSLSSGANVLT

v_gene: TRBV10-3
j_gene: TRBJ2-7
CDR3aa: AINDRTSYEQY

v_gene: TRBV7-3
j_gene: TRBJ1-1
CDR3aa: ASRNTGNTEAF

v_gene: TRBV5-6
j_gene: TRBJ2-1
CDR3aa: ASTLAGSYNEQF

v_gene: TRBV4-2
j_gene: TRBJ2-7
CDR3aa: ASSQGRLVIDEQY

v_gene: TRBV5-6
j_gene: TRBJ1-3
CDR3aa: ASSSGRVFGNTIY

v_gene: TRBV9
j_gene: TRBJ2-3
CDR3aa: ASSGLRATDTQY

v_gene: TRBV10-1
j_gene: TRBJ2-7
CDR3aa: ASSEFWGGLRY

v_gene: TRBV15
j_gene: TRBJ2-1
CDR3aa: ATSRVVLAGNEQF

v_gene: TRBV27
j_gene: TRBJ1-1
CDR3aa: ASSFNNLSGGAF

v_gene: TRBV5-1
j_gene: TRBJ2-7
CDR3aa: ASSEQGNEQY

v_gene: TRBV5-4
j_gene: TRBJ2-3
CDR3aa: ASSSRTSGRPDTQY

v_gene: TRBV10-1
j_gene: TRBJ2-3
CDR3aa: ASSESSRLTDTQY

v_gene: TRBV28
j_gene: TRBJ1-2
CDR3aa: ASSLDPGTYGYT

v_gene: TRBV5-1
j_gene: TRBJ2-3
CDR3aa: ASSSGLADYTDTQY

v_gene: TRBV2
j_gene: TRBJ1-1
CDR3aa: ASSRVNTEAF

v_gene: TRBV4-1
j_gene: TRBJ1-2
CDR3aa: ASRSTGAEGYT

v_gene: TRBV7-9
j_gene: TRBJ2-1
CDR3aa: ASELAGGRSYNEQF

v_gene: TRBV9
j_gene: TRBJ1-1
CDR3aa: ASSSPGGIEKTEAF

v_gene: TRBV6-1
j_gene: TRBJ1-2
CDR3aa: ASSEAFGSIYGYT